These T cell receptor beta chains were read from a single sample in a study of regulatory T cells in long-lasting Graves disease. TCRdb used MiXCR to reprocess the multiplex PCR reads, holding one entry per CDR3 protein. This table has roughly 380,000 distinct CDR3 sequences, roughly a sixth appearing once. Here the sequenced sample was peripheral blood mononuclear cells (PBMCs), taken at new diagnosis, from a patient treated with antithyroid drugs. These receptors all stem from a female donor with Graves disease. Each CDR3 is given with its conserved first and last residue. Each record gives: V gene, D gene, J gene, clone size, CDR3 protein, CDR3 DNA. A D gene is named only where the DNA matches it firmly. Clone size is stated in some rows and not others, as once, few, many or a class when expanded.

>TRBV2|-|TRBJ1-6|few
CASTINSPLHF
TGTGCCAGCACCATTAATTCACCCCTCCACTTT
>TRBV30|-|TRBJ2-7|many
CAWRGNRAGLAF
TGTGCCTGGAGGGGAAACAGGGCCGGGTTGGCCTTC
>TRBV20-1|-|TRBJ1-2|many
CSARDLQQARLYGYTF
TGCAGTGCTAGAGATTTACAACAGGCCCGACTCTATGGCTACACCTTC
>TRBV7-3|-|TRBJ2-2|many
CASSLRWAGELFF
TGTGCCAGCAGCTTAAGATGGGCCGGGGAGCTGTTTTTT
>TRBV6-1|-|TRBJ1-5|few
CASSRGGENQPQHF
TGTGCCAGCAGCAGAGGGGGAGAGAATCAGCCCCAGCATTTT
>TRBV12-3/TRBV12-4|-|TRBJ2-3|-
CASIHGPSGDTQYF
TGTGCCAGCATCCACGGGCCATCAGGGGATACGCAGTATTTT
>TRBV19|-|TRBJ1-6|-
CASSIGGTGRNSPLHF
TGTGCCAGTAGTATAGGAGGAACAGGGCGGAATTCACCCCTCCACTTT
>TRBV28|-|TRBJ2-3|many
CASNEGRWLLWGRITDTQYF
TGTGCCAGCAACGAAGGCCGGTGGTTGCTTTGGGGGAGAATCACAGATACGCAGTATTTT
>TRBV11-2|-|TRBJ1-6|many
CASSLGERRANSPLHF
TGTGCCAGCAGCTTAGGGGAACGCAGGGCAAATTCACCCCTCCACTTT
>TRBV3-1|-|TRBJ1-1|many
CASSQAQAPGTEAFF
TGTGCCAGCAGCCAAGCGCAGGCTCCTGGTACTGAAGCTTTCTTT
>TRBV9|-|TRBJ2-4|-
CASSVAGNYNEQYF
TGTGCCAGCAGCGTAGCGGGCAACTACAATGAGCAGTACTTC
>TRBV11-3|TRBD1|TRBJ2-1|many
CASSSDRQGYSYNEQFF
TGTGCCAGCAGCTCGGATAGACAGGGATACTCCTACAATGAGCAGTTCTTC
>TRBV3-1|TRBD2|TRBJ2-5|few
CASSLGLAGGGETQYF
TGTGCCAGCAGTTTAGGCCTAGCGGGAGGAGGGGAGACCCAGTACTTC
>TRBV6-2/TRBV6-3|-|TRBJ2-3|many
CASESRAERGTDTQYF
TGTGCCAGCGAGAGTAGGGCCGAGAGGGGCACAGATACGCAGTATTTT
>TRBV2|-|TRBJ2-3|few
CASRGGPGIGDTQYF
TGTGCCAGCAGAGGGGGACCGGGTATCGGAGATACGCAGTATTTT
>TRBV6-1|-|TRBJ1-3|many
CASSPGTASGNTIYF
TGTGCCAGCAGCCCCGGGACTGCCTCTGGAAACACCATATATTTT
>TRBV10-3|TRBD1|TRBJ1-5|few
CAISDRTGQYQPQHF
TGTGCCATCAGTGATAGGACAGGGCAATATCAGCCCCAGCATTTT
>TRBV4-1|-|TRBJ1-2|many
CASSQDRGRNYGYTF
TGCGCCAGCAGCCAAGACAGGGGTCGGAACTATGGCTACACCTTC
>TRBV11-1|-|TRBJ2-5|-
CASSLRGGPENQETQYF
TGTGCCAGCAGCTTACGCGGCGGCCCCGAGAACCAAGAGACCCAGTACTTC
>TRBV24-1|-|TRBJ2-5|few
CATSERGTAQETQYF
TGTGCCACCAGTGAGCGCGGGACAGCCCAAGAGACCCAGTACTTC
>TRBV28|TRBD2|TRBJ2-3|many
CASTPLGSGRSTDTQYF
TGTGCCAGCACTCCGCTGGGTAGCGGGAGATCCACAGATACGCAGTATTTT
>TRBV5-1|TRBD1|TRBJ2-6|many
CASSGGTGTGANVLTF
TGCGCCAGCAGCGGCGGGACAGGGACTGGGGCCAACGTCCTGACTTTC
>TRBV7-7|-|TRBJ2-5|many
CASSRDRAGETQYF
TGTGCCAGCAGCCGGGACCGCGCCGGGGAGACCCAGTACTTC
>TRBV25-1|-|TRBJ2-2|-
CASSPRRGRTGELFF
TGTGCCAGCAGTCCCCGGAGGGGTCGTACCGGGGAGCTGTTTTTT
>TRBV10-3|-|TRBJ1-2|-
CAISESRDGYTF
TGTGCCATCAGTGAGTCGAGGGATGGCTACACCTTC
>TRBV7-9|-|TRBJ2-7|-
CASSWVGASYEQYF
TGTGCCAGCAGCTGGGTGGGGGCCTCCTACGAGCAGTACTTC
>TRBV12-3/TRBV12-4|-|TRBJ1-5|many
CASSHRQRNQPQHF
TGTGCCAGCAGTCATCGCCAGAGGAATCAGCCCCAGCATTTT
>TRBV29-1|-|TRBJ2-2|few
CSVVPDPNTGELFF
TGCAGCGTTGTCCCGGATCCGAACACCGGGGAGCTGTTTTTT
>TRBV6-5|-|TRBJ1-1|few
CASSYYSGTQNTEAFF
TGTGCCAGCAGTTACTACTCCGGGACACAGAACACTGAAGCTTTCTTT
>TRBV27|-|TRBJ2-5|many
CASRTNEETQYF
TGTGCCAGCAGGACCAACGAAGAGACCCAGTACTTC
>TRBV7-9|-|TRBJ2-2|many
CASSLGQPITGELFF
TGTGCCAGCAGCTTAGGACAGCCTATTACCGGGGAGCTGTTTTTT
>TRBV29-1|TRBD2|TRBJ2-1|many
CSVEELAAPPEQFF
TGCAGCGTTGAAGAACTAGCGGCACCACCTGAACAGTTCTTC
>TRBV5-5|TRBD1|TRBJ1-5|few
CASSQGRGRNQPQHF
TGTGCCAGCAGCCAAGGGAGGGGGCGGAATCAGCCCCAGCATTTT
>TRBV10-3|TRBD1|TRBJ2-7|many
CAISDPDRGYEQYF
TGTGCCATCAGTGACCCGGACAGGGGCTACGAGCAGTACTTC
>TRBV5-1|-|TRBJ1-3|-
CASSLEPTSQTSGSTIYF
TGCGCCAGCAGCTTGGAACCGACCTCTCAGACATCTGGAAGCACCATATATTTT